The 13 T cell receptor beta chains below were found in one sample sequenced in a study of T cell repertoires in cytomegalovirus infection. TCRdb used MiXCR to reprocess the reads, holding one entry per CDR3 protein. The sample yields some 310,000 distinct CDR3 sequences, just under 25% seen once. No antigen has been identified for these receptors. Sequencing used cultured PBMCs, obtained from culture after CMV antigen stimulation. The source is a human donor in good health (CMV status not recorded). Some clones in this sample may be carry-over from other donors' samples.

The rearrangement links TRBV10-3 to TRBJ2-1; D not resolved. CDR1 is ENHRY, CDR2 SYGVKD, per germline. V shed 2 bases and J shed 5 bases, with 4 bases lying between them. The CDR3 extends over 12 amino acids. The CDR3 sequence is CAISEMNNEQFF. The CDR3 region has the DNA TGTGCCATCAGTGAGATGAACAATGAGCAGTTCTTC.

This clonotype was counted a few times. The V gene is TRBV4-3, the J gene TRBJ2-7; 8 bases align to TRBD1. Per the germline V gene, CDR1 is LGHNA and CDR2 is YSLEER. The CDR3 totals 15 residues. V was clipped by 1 base and J by 0 bases; unmatched bases: 2. This chain's CDR3 is CASSQGQGSSYEQYF. DNA of the CDR3: TGCGCCAGCAGCCAAGGACAGGGGTCCTCCTACGAGCAGTACTTC.

V gene TRBV28 combines with J gene TRBJ1-2; 9 bases align to TRBD1. There are 14 residues in the CDR3. Germline V gene data show CDR1 as MDHEN and CDR2 as SYDVKM. J lost 11 bases, V lost 7 bases, and 14 bases had no gene match. CDR3: CASISDGTGLGYTF. The CDR3 DNA is TGTGCCAGCATCTCCGACGGGACAGGGTTGGGATACACCTTC.

This clonotype showed up many times. The V gene is TRBV7-2, the J gene TRBJ2-7, with 10 bases that match TRBD2. The CDR3 totals 16 residues. Germline-derived CDR1 and CDR2 are SGHTA and FQGNSA. With 5 bases clipped from V and 3 bases from J, the junction kept 10 bases outside the gene matches. The CDR3 reads CASSPSAGGGDYEQYV. CDR3 DNA sequence: TGTGCCAGCAGCCCCTCAGCGGGAGGGGGAGACTACGAGCAGTACGTC.

This clonotype was seen more than once but under ten times. One end of the junction varies from germline; a read error may be responsible. The chain employs TRBV4-1 and TRBJ2-1, with 7 nucleotides matching TRBD1. There are 16 residues in the CDR3. The germline gives CDR1 MGHRA, CDR2 YSYEKL. CDR3 in amino acids: CASSRETGTAINEQFF. The CDR3 DNA follows: TGTGCCAGCAGCCGAGAAACCGGGACAGCCATCAATGAGCAGTTCTTC.

In its sample, this clonotype was seen a few times. CDR3 in DNA: TGTGCCAGCAGCTATAAGACAGGACTTCTGGGGGCCAACGTCCTGACTTTC. Translating it yields CASSYKTGLLGANVLTF. The V gene is TRBV7-2, the J gene TRBJ2-6; possibly TRBD1 for D (6 bases). V lost 4 bases to trimming and J lost 4 bases, with 17 bases between them. The CDR3 length is 17 residues. CDR1 and CDR2 (germline): SGHTA, FQGNSA.

This clonotype has a handful of counts. The chain uses TRBV12-3 or TRBV12-4 and TRBJ2-5; TRBD1 aligns across 7 bases. The junction had 6 bases not matched to a gene; V was cut back by 4 bases and J by 1 base. CDR3 size: 15 residues. Written as DNA, the CDR3 is TGTGCCAGCAGTTCCAGGGGGACATTCCAAGAGACCCAGTACTTC. Amino acids: CASSSRGTFQETQYF.

This clonotype was seen only a few times. The rearrangement uses TRBV6-8 and TRBJ1-1; a weak D match, TRBD1 (6 bases). Germline CDR1 is MNHGY and CDR2 is SAAAGT. CDR3 length equals 13 residues. Trimming left V 8 bases short and J 5 bases short, with 15 bases between. The CDR3 DNA reads TGTGCCAGCCAGCCACAGGGTCTGACTGAAGCTTTCTTT. This codes for CASQPQGLTEAFF.

This clonotype came up a few times. This chain joins TRBV7-2 and TRBJ1-1; possibly TRBD1 for D (6 bases). With 7 bases removed from V and 4 bases from J, the gap between germline ends came to 16 bases. CDR3 length equals 14 residues. The germline gives CDR1 SGHTA, CDR2 FQGNSA. The CDR3 here is CASTQAQGSTEAFF. The CDR3 nucleotides are TGTGCCAGCACTCAGGCCCAGGGGAGCACTGAAGCTTTCTTT.

The table lists this clonotype with many counts. V is TRBV7-2 and J is TRBJ1-1; D ambiguous. This CDR3 region has 16 residues. Between the trimmed V and J ends, which lost 5 bases and 4 bases, there was a span of 20 bases. Per germline, CDR1 SGHTA and CDR2 FQGNSA. CDR3 nucleotides: TGTGCCAGCAGCCCATTCCCGAGGGCGGGGAGCACTGAAGCTTTCTTT. Translation gives CASSPFPRAGSTEAFF.

Note on this clonotype: A much more abundant neighbour one base away suggests this may be a read error. The chain joins TRBV7-2 to TRBJ1-4; 7 bases fit TRBD1. Germline V gene data show CDR1 as SGHTA and CDR2 as FQGNSA. V shed 4 bases, J shed 10 bases, and the junction held 15 bases outside the gene matches. The CDR3 is 16 amino acids. In DNA form, the CDR3 reads TGTGCCAGCAGCTCCACAACAGGGGCGGAGGGTGCAAAACTGTTTTTT. Amino acid sequence: CASSSTTGAEGAKLFF.

The rearrangement uses TRBV5-4 and TRBJ2-3; 8 positions match TRBD2. CDR1 is SGHNT and CDR2 is YYREEE in the germline V gene (reference sequence). This CDR3 is built from 16 residues. J lost 2 bases, V lost 2 bases, and 7 bases had no gene match. For the CDR3, the DNA is TGTGCCAGCAGCTTTGTTAGCGGGGATCCCACAGATACGCAGTATTTT. Its translation is CASSFVSGDPTDTQYF.

This clonotype occurred a few times. The CDR3 nucleotides are TGTGCCAGCAGCTTAGGGGCCGGGGATCCCTATTATGGCTACACCTTC. Protein product: CASSLGAGDPYYGYTF. The chain joins TRBV7-3 to TRBJ1-2, with a weak D call TRBD1 (5 bases). This CDR3 comprises 16 residues. V was shortened by 2 bases and J by 5 bases, with 18 bases between the two germline ends. Germline lookup yields CDR1 SGHTA and CDR2 FQGTGA.